This T cell receptor beta chain was retrieved from a study of regulatory T cells in long-lasting Graves disease. Both iRepertoire HTBI primers and Arm-PCR of CDR3 regions were used to build the TCR beta libraries. TCRdb fed the multiplex PCR reads into MiXCR, producing one record per CDR3 protein. The table has under 700,000 distinct CDR3 sequences, more than 15% seen once; the top ten hold approximately 25%. CDR1 is SGHKS and CDR2 is YYEKEE in the germline V gene (reference sequence). The CDR3 extends over 13 amino acids. The ends were cut back, 6 bases at V and 7 bases at J, with 14 bases in the middle. Time point reported: newly diagnosed GD, antithyroid drugs for less than 3 months. The TCR library used RNA extracted from PBMCs. These data were also reused for a study on T cells in Graves' hyperthyroidism and ophthalmopathy.

The sequence derives from a woman aged 35-65 years with Graves disease. V usage is TRBV5-5 and J usage is TRBJ1-5; TRBD1 might be the D (5 bases). The sequencing used peripheral blood mononuclear cells (PBMCs), collected at new diagnosis, from a patient treated with antithyroid drugs. The CDR3 protein is CASNAWGDQPQHF. CDR3 in DNA: TGTGCCAGCAACGCCTGGGGGGACCAGCCCCAGCATTTT.